The clone carrying this T cell receptor (beta chain) has a count of ten or more. The length of the CDR3 is 10 residues. Germline loops: CDR1 DFQATT, CDR2 SNEGSKA (reference sequence). With 6 bases clipped from V and 12 bases from J, the junction kept 6 bases outside the gene matches. The data are from a study of T cells in Graves' hyperthyroidism and ophthalmopathy. Amplification of TCR beta CDR3 regions used RNA as the template. HTBI primers were the set used in a first-round RT-PCR of the TCR CDR3. TCRdb reanalysed the multiplex PCR reads using MiXCR and keeps one entry per CDR3 protein. Of around 450,000 distinct CDR3 sequences in the sample, about 15% were seen once.

The V and J genes are TRBV20-1 and TRBJ1-1; 8 bases fit TRBD1. The sample consisted of blood. The source is a woman between 18 and 29 years old with Graves' hyperthyroidism. The CDR3 sequence: CSAPQGETFF. The CDR3 nucleotides are TGCAGTGCGCCACAGGGGGAGACTTTCTTT.